The next 7 T cell receptor beta chains were all read from a single sample in a study of T-cell memory formation after mild COVID-19 (dated by TCRdb to 2020 to 2023). The receptor library was made with 5' RACE. Reads for this sample came from an Illumina NovaSeq 6000. Using fastp trimming at Q25 and MiXCR clonotype assembly, TCRdb reanalyzed the public sequencing data and kept in-frame beta chains. Every distinct CDR3 protein forms one entry, paired with its most common genes and DNA. This sample has over 450,000 distinct CDR3 sequences in its table, and approximately 20% of those were observed once. The top ten hold around 13% of the sample. The sequencing sample was made of PBMCs or a T cell subset sorted from them (not recorded which). These receptors were collected from an adult woman who had mild COVID-19 (a few samples of this study predate the infection). The sample titles of this study are shuffled in the database, so cell type and time point are left out; the donor was told from shared clones.

The V and J genes are TRBV4-1 and TRBJ2-1, with TRBD2 as a possible D gene (7 bases). Germline lookup yields CDR1 MGHRA and CDR2 YSYEKL. V was clipped by 1 base and J by 8 bases, with 9 bases between them. This CDR3 has 13 amino acids. CDR3 DNA sequence: TGCGCCAGCAGCCAAGCGGGGGGCGATGAGCAGTTCTTC. It specifies CASSQAGGDEQFF.

The V call is TRBV12-3 or TRBV12-4, the J call TRBJ2-7, with 10 bases matching TRBD2. CDR3 size: 14 residues. V shed 6 bases and J 2 bases; nucleotides not matched to a gene: 4. The CDR3 spells CASREREGPYEQYF. The CDR3 DNA sequence: TGTGCCAGCAGGGAGCGGGAGGGCCCCTACGAGCAGTACTTC.

The rearrangement links TRBV20-1 to TRBJ1-3, with a weak D call TRBD1 (6 bases). The CDR3 has 16 residues. V lost 3 bases to trimming and J lost 4 bases, with 19 bases between them. The germline V gene has CDR1 DFQATT and CDR2 SNEGSKA (reference sequence). This CDR3 reads CSASGSGGQYGNTIYF. The CDR3 coding sequence is TGCAGTGCTAGCGGATCCGGTGGACAGTACGGAAACACCATATATTTT.

The chain has TRBV4-3 and TRBJ2-7, with 9 bases that match TRBD1. The junction had 6 bases not matched to a gene; V was cut back by 4 bases and J by 2 bases. The germline V gene encodes CDR1 LGHNA and CDR2 YSLEER. The CDR3 runs 15 residues. The CDR3 loop is CASSPGQGGPYEQYF. The CDR3 DNA reads TGCGCCAGCAGCCCGGGACAGGGAGGTCCCTACGAGCAGTACTTC.

In this sample, this clonotype turned up many times. CDR3 bases: TGTGCCAGCAGTTTGGGACAGGAGACTGAAGCTTTCTTT. Translated, it gives CASSLGQETEAFF. The gene calls are TRBV12-3 or TRBV12-4 and TRBJ1-1; TRBD1 matches at 8 bases. CDR3 length equals 13 residues. The trim removed 3 bases at V and 5 bases at J, leaving 2 bases unmatched.

V is TRBV5-8 and J is TRBJ1-2; 8 nucleotides match TRBD1. J was trimmed by 4 bases and V by 4 bases; bases with no gene match: 9. CDR1 and CDR2 from the germline V gene are SGHTS and YDEGEE. The CDR3 consists of 15 residues. The CDR3 DNA is TGTGCCAGCAGCACCCAGGACAGGGTACCCTATGGCTACACCTTC. As protein: CASSTQDRVPYGYTF. Together with reference TRBV5-8 and TRBJ1-2, the CDR3 gives the full variable domain: EAGVTQSPTHLIKTRGQQATLRCSPISGHTSVYWYQQALGLGLQFLLWYDEGEERNRGNFPPRFSGRQFPNYSSELNVNALELEDSALYLCASSTQDRVPYGYTFGSGTRLTVV.

A few counts support this clonotype. The V gene is TRBV7-6, the J gene TRBJ2-3, with D unclear. CDR1 is SGHVS, CDR2 FNYEAQ, per germline. The CDR3 extends over 10 amino acids. V was pared by 10 bases and J by 11 bases, with 13 bases between. Here the CDR3 reads CAIWGWGQYF. As DNA, the CDR3 is TGTGCCATCTGGGGATGGGGGCAGTATTTT.